This TCR beta chain appears in the sequencing data of a study of T cells in Graves' hyperthyroidism and ophthalmopathy. Study-level background: Peripheral blood was obtained at initial diagnosis, preceding any treatment.

This sample holds PBMCs from roughly 10 ml fresh peripheral blood. This clonotype was seen more than once but under ten times. The CDR3 regions of TCR beta were amplified from RNA transcripts. In the first-round RT-PCR of the TCR CDR3, the HTBI primer set was used. TCRdb re-called the multiplex PCR reads with MiXCR, one entry per CDR3 protein. The profile covers 600,000 to 650,000 distinct CDR3 sequences, with roughly 16% appearing a single time and around 4% taken by the ten largest. V was clipped by 3 bases and J by 3 bases, with 12 bases between them. CDR1 and CDR2 (germline): LNHDA, SQIVND (reference sequence). This CDR3 comprises 15 residues.

This TCR was recovered from a woman aged 25 to 39 with Graves' hyperthyroidism. The rearrangement links TRBV19 to TRBJ1-5; perhaps TRBD1 as D (5 bases). The sample consisted of blood. CDR3 protein: CASSMGPGDNQPQHF. The DNA for the CDR3 is TGTGCCAGTAGTATGGGGCCCGGAGACAATCAGCCCCAGCATTTT.